Listed below are T cell receptor beta chains from one sample, sequenced in a study of molecular identifiers for immune sequencing clone quantification. From the PCR reads, TCRdb called clonotypes with MiXCR, one entry per CDR3 protein. The table lists about 630,000 distinct CDR3 sequences, less than 30% of them singletons. Sequenced sample: naive CD8+ T cells from blood, with Jurkat cell RNA spiked in. Source of these receptors: a human donor in good health. Some libraries in this study had Jurkat cell RNA spiked in. CDR3s include the opening cysteine and the closing phenylalanine or tryptophan. D genes are given only for firm matches. Some rows mark clone size as missing; the rest say once, few, many or name a class of expanded clone.

v_gene	abundance	len	d_gene	j_gene	CDR3aa	CDR3nt
TRBV5-4	many	14	TRBD2	TRBJ2-2	CASSVREGAGELFF	TGTGCCAGCAGCGTACGGGAGGGGGCCGGGGAGCTGTTTTTT
TRBV29-1	many	14	TRBD1	TRBJ1-1	CSARDRETLTEAFF	TGCAGCGCTAGGGACAGGGAGACTCTCACTGAAGCTTTCTTT
TRBV28	many	15	NA	TRBJ2-7	CASSLTGALGYEQYF	TGTGCCAGCAGTTTAACTGGAGCCCTGGGGTACGAGCAGTACTTC
TRBV28	many	14	NA	TRBJ1-5	CASSLLRDRQPQHF	TGTGCCAGCAGTTTATTACGGGACCGTCAGCCCCAGCATTTT
TRBV5-6	few	16	TRBD1	TRBJ1-3	CASSVLVQGAGNTIYF	TGTGCCAGCAGCGTCCTTGTGCAGGGGGCTGGAAACACCATATATTTT
TRBV30	once	17	NA	TRBJ2-3	CAWSVLLWRVNTDTQYF	TGTGCCTGGAGTGTACTTCTCTGGCGGGTTAACACAGATACGCAGTATTTT
TRBV7-2	many	15	TRBD1	TRBJ2-1	CASSSGTVLYNEQFF	TGTGCCAGCAGCTCCGGGACAGTTCTATACAATGAGCAGTTCTTC
TRBV20-1	NA	13	NA	TRBJ2-7	CSASGPASSAPSF	TGCAGTGCTAGCGGGCCCGCCTCCTCCGCGCCATCCTTC
TRBV5-6	many	14	NA	TRBJ2-7	CASSLNLGSYEQYF	TGTGCCAGCAGCTTGAATCTAGGGTCCTACGAGCAGTACTTC
TRBV27	NA	17	TRBD1	TRBJ2-2	CASSLSRTGGLTGELFF	TGTGCCAGCAGTTTATCCCGGACAGGGGGCCTAACCGGGGAGCTGTTTTTT
TRBV5-6	NA	15	NA	TRBJ2-5	CASSFYLGGQETQYF	TGTGCCAGCAGCTTCTACCTCGGGGGTCAAGAGACCCAGTACTTC
TRBV4-3	NA	17	NA	TRBJ2-2	CASSQDMSTANTGELFF	TGCGCCAGCAGCCAAGATATGTCGACTGCGAACACCGGGGAGCTGTTTTTT
TRBV7-9	NA	13	NA	TRBJ2-7	CASVGRSLYEQYF	TGTGCCAGCGTGGGGCGGAGCCTCTACGAGCAGTACTTC
TRBV4-1	NA	13	NA	TRBJ1-6	CASRGTGYSPLRF	TGCGCCAGCCGGGGTACGGGGTATTCACCCCTCCGCTTT
TRBV7-9	NA	14	NA	TRBJ2-7	CASSMARVGYEQSF	TGTGCCAGCAGCATGGCCCGGGTGGGCTACGAGCAGTCCTTC
TRBV12-3/TRBV12-4	few	12	NA	TRBJ2-7	CASSFGRAEQYF	TGTGCCAGCAGTTTCGGAAGGGCCGAGCAGTACTTC
TRBV29-1	many	15	NA	TRBJ2-1	CSADETGLYGDEQFF	TGCAGCGCCGACGAAACAGGACTCTATGGGGATGAGCAGTTCTTC
TRBV27	NA	18	TRBD2	TRBJ2-3	CASRPGTSGRTSTGTQYF	TGTGCCAGCAGACCTGGGACTAGCGGGAGGACTAGCACAGGTACGCAGTATTTT
TRBV25-1	many	11	NA	TRBJ2-2	CASSTTGELFF	TGTGCCAGCAGTACAACCGGGGAGCTGTTTTTT
TRBV7-9	many	14	TRBD1	TRBJ2-7	CASSARDSPYEQYF	TGTGCCAGCAGCGCCCGGGACAGTCCCTACGAGCAGTACTTC
TRBV30	NA	17	TRBD1	TRBJ2-2	CAWSPPLGDRGFGELFF	TGTGCCTGGAGCCCCCCCCTGGGGGACAGGGGGTTCGGGGAGCTGTTTTTT
TRBV6-1	few	15	TRBD1	TRBJ2-7	CASNEKDRGPYEQYF	TGTGCCAGCAATGAGAAGGACAGGGGACCCTACGAGCAGTACTTC
TRBV6-5	few	15	TRBD1	TRBJ1-1	CASGGDRESNTEAFF	TGTGCCAGCGGGGGGGACAGGGAATCGAACACTGAAGCTTTCTTT
TRBV7-6	many	16	NA	TRBJ2-1	CASRPSGAVWSGEQFF	TGTGCCAGCAGACCTAGTGGGGCAGTGTGGTCGGGGGAGCAGTTCTTC
TRBV15	NA	15	TRBD1	TRBJ2-1	CATSIWRQGSNAQFF	TGTGCCACCAGCATTTGGCGACAGGGGTCCAATGCGCAGTTCTTC
TRBV6-2/TRBV6-3	NA	17	NA	TRBJ1-2	CASSYTLDGPGSYGYTF	TGTGCCAGCAGTTACACCCTCGACGGACCCGGATCCTATGGCTACACCTTC
TRBV19	many	14	NA	TRBJ1-1	CASSAALVGTEAFF	TGTGCCAGTAGTGCCGCTCTGGTGGGCACTGAAGCTTTCTTT
TRBV19	NA	15	NA	TRBJ2-7	CASSIVAPPAGEQYF	TGTGCCAGTAGTATAGTGGCCCCCCCCGCTGGCGAGCAGTACTTC
TRBV4-3	NA	15	NA	TRBJ1-4	CASSQDSAGDEKLFF	TGCGCCAGCAGCCAAGACTCAGCGGGTGATGAAAAACTGTTTTTT
TRBV28	many	13	NA	TRBJ2-2	CASSLYSGGELFF	TGTGCCAGCAGTTTGTACAGCGGCGGGGAGCTGTTTTTT
TRBV27	NA	15	TRBD1	TRBJ1-2	CASSLSGQGANGYTF	TGTGCCAGCAGTTTATCGGGCCAGGGGGCGAATGGCTACACCTTC
TRBV7-2	NA	17	NA	TRBJ2-3	CASSYRGAGRLTDTQYF	TGTGCCAGCAGCTACCGTGGTGCGGGAAGGCTCACAGATACGCAGTACTTT
TRBV27	many	13	NA	TRBJ2-7	CASSSGAYYEQYF	TGTGCCAGCAGTTCCGGAGCTTACTACGAGCAGTACTTC
TRBV5-4	NA	19	TRBD1	TRBJ1-1	CASTPDRTGALYINTEAFF	TGTGCCAGCACCCCCGATCGGACAGGGGCCTTATACATTAACACTGAAGCTTTCTTT
TRBV20-1	many	15	TRBD1	TRBJ2-1	CSARETGLQYNEQFF	TGCAGTGCTAGAGAGACAGGGCTCCAATACAATGAGCAGTTCTTC
TRBV11-2	NA	14	NA	TRBJ1-1	CASSPGRVGTEAFF	TGTGCCAGCAGCCCGGGGAGGGTCGGGACTGAAGCTTTCTTT
TRBV5-1	many	14	TRBD2	TRBJ2-7	CASSCLADLHEQYF	TGCGCCAGCAGCTGTCTAGCGGACCTCCACGAGCAGTACTTC
TRBV14	many	14	NA	TRBJ2-7	CASSQDLSSYEQYF	TGTGCCAGCAGCCAAGATCTGAGCTCCTACGAGCAGTACTTC
TRBV2	NA	14	NA	TRBJ1-1	CASRAGQSYTEAFF	TGTGCCAGCAGGGCGGGCCAAAGCTACACTGAAGCTTTCTTT
TRBV27	NA	17	NA	TRBJ2-5	CASSLYPPQFIQETQYF	TGTGCCAGCAGTTTATATCCCCCCCAATTTATCCAAGAGACCCAGTACTTC
TRBV6-2/TRBV6-3	many	15	NA	TRBJ1-5	CASSFRHHSNQPQHF	TGTGCCAGCAGCTTCCGACATCATAGCAATCAGCCCCAGCATTTT
TRBV29-1	many	15	NA	TRBJ2-2	CSTRSGGGGTGELFF	TGCAGCACCCGGTCTGGGGGAGGAGGCACCGGGGAGCTGTTTTTT
TRBV27	few	13	NA	TRBJ2-7	CASTSAEGWEQYF	TGTGCCAGCACCTCGGCGGAGGGGTGGGAGCAGTACTTC
TRBV5-4	many	13	NA	TRBJ1-2	CASSPLDETGYTF	TGTGCCAGCAGCCCACTGGACGAGACTGGCTACACCTTC
TRBV2	few	14	NA	TRBJ1-1	CASSEIVGDTEAFF	TGTGCCAGCAGTGAAATAGTGGGGGACACTGAAGCTTTCTTT
TRBV5-1	many	16	TRBD1	TRBJ1-1	CASSFFKGQGTTEAFF	TGCGCCAGCAGCTTCTTCAAGGGACAGGGGACCACTGAAGCTTTCTTT
TRBV6-2/TRBV6-3	NA	19	TRBD2	TRBJ2-1	CASTPRGSGRAGTYNEQFF	TGTGCCAGCACCCCCCGGGGTAGCGGGAGGGCCGGAACCTACAATGAGCAGTTCTTC
TRBV4-2	many	14	NA	TRBJ1-6	CASSQGSSFEPLHF	TGTGCCAGCAGCCAAGGATCCTCCTTTGAGCCCCTCCACTTT
TRBV6-5	NA	16	NA	TRBJ2-1	CASSYSGTSPTNEQFF	TGTGCCAGCAGTTACTCGGGGACCTCGCCGACTAATGAGCAGTTCTTC
TRBV20-1	many	10	NA	TRBJ1-1	CSAAGGLLFF	TGCAGTGCCGCAGGCGGACTTCTATTCTTT
TRBV7-7	many	18	NA	TRBJ2-2	CASSLVPGNRANTGELFF	TGTGCTAGCAGCTTAGTTCCCGGTAACAGGGCCAACACCGGGGAGCTGTTTTTT
TRBV27	few	14	TRBD2	TRBJ2-7	CASSLAGYAYEQYF	TGTGCCAGCAGTCTAGCGGGCTATGCCTACGAGCAGTACTTC
TRBV2	NA	14	NA	TRBJ2-5	CASSGPSLRETQYF	TGTGCCAGCAGTGGTCCCAGCCTTCGAGAGACCCAGTACTTC
TRBV7-9	many	15	TRBD1	TRBJ2-7	CASRSLRDSYYEQYF	TGTGCCAGCAGATCCTTGAGGGACAGCTACTACGAGCAGTACTTC
TRBV2	many	14	NA	TRBJ2-2	CASSPWSGAGELFF	TGTGCCAGCAGTCCGTGGTCCGGGGCCGGGGAGCTGTTTTTT